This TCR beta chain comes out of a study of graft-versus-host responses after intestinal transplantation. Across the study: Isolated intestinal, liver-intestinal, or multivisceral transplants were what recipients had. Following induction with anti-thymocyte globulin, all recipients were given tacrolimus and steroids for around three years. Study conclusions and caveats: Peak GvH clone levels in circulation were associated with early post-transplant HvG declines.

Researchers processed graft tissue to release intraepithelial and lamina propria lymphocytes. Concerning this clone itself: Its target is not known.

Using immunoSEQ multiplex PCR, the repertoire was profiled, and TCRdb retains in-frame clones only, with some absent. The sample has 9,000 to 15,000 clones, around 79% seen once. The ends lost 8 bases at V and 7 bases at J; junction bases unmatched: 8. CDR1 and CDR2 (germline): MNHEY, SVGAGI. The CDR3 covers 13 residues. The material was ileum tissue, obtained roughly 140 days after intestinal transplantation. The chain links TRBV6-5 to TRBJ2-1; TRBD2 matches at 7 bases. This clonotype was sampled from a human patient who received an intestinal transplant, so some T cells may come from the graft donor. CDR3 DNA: TGTGCCAGCCGAGCGGGGAGTTGGAATGAGCAGTTCTTC. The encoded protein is CASRAGSWNEQFF.